Each of the 31 T cell receptor beta chains below was sequenced from the same sample in a study of blood T cells in healthy people across ages. PCR was performed a second time for roughly 7 to 12 cycles using a sample-barcoded 5' primer and a J-beta primer mix. Each CDR3 protein is one row after TCRdb ran MiXCR on the 5' RACE reads. The data show 650,000 to 950,000 distinct CDR3 sequences, with about 42% seen just once and about 19% held by the top ten. The material sequenced was blood. The receptors originated from a man in his sixties in good health.

In this sample, this clonotype turned up a few times. This chain links TRBV6-2 or TRBV6-3 with TRBJ2-7, with D perhaps assigned TRBD1 or TRBD2 (6 bases each). The J call is in doubt because the DNA end fits TRBJ2-5 better. The CDR3 consists of 15 residues. Looked up from germline, CDR1 is MNHEY and CDR2 is SVGEGT. The CDR3: CASSLQGIGGGTQYF. In DNA form, the CDR3 reads TGTGCCAGCAGCCTCCAGGGTATAGGGGGAGGGACCCAGTACTTC.

The chain carries TRBV4-3 and TRBJ1-2, with no clear D. In germline, CDR1 is LGHNA, CDR2 YSLEER. V gave up 0 bases and J gave up 0 bases, with 11 bases separating them. This CDR3 region has 16 residues. CDR3: CASSQEALRSNYGYTF. As DNA, the CDR3 is TGCGCCAGCAGCCAAGAAGCACTCCGTTCTAACTATGGCTACACCTTC.

The J gene is TRBJ1-5, the V gene TRBV20-1; TRBD1 might be the D (6 bases). With 5 bases removed from V and 3 bases from J, the gap between germline ends came to 11 bases. The germline V gene has CDR1 DFQATT and CDR2 SNEGSKA (reference sequence). The CDR3 has 13 amino acids. This CDR3 reads CSAAGQHNQPQHF. The CDR3 DNA reads as TGCAGTGCTGCAGGACAGCACAATCAGCCCCAGCATTTT.

This clonotype was observed a few times. The rearrangement links TRBV7-9 to TRBJ2-5, with no clear D. Trimming cost V 8 bases and J 3 bases, with 13 bases left between them. This CDR3 region has 13 residues. Germline assignment: CDR1 SEHNR and CDR2 FQNEAQ (reference sequence). In DNA form, the CDR3 reads TGTGCCAGCGGCGCTACTGGCAAAGAGACCCAGTACTTC. Its translation: CASGATGKETQYF.

Only a few counts were recorded for this clonotype. This could be a read error, since a much larger clone is one nucleotide away. The V call is TRBV14, the J call TRBJ2-5; D call uncertain. The CDR3 runs to 12 residues. With 0 bases removed from V and 7 bases from J, the gap between germline ends came to 6 bases. Per the germline V gene, CDR1 is SGHDN and CDR2 is FVKESK. DNA for the CDR3: TGTGCCAGCAGCCAAGATCGAGTGACCCAGTACTTC. It yields the protein CASSQDRVTQYF.

V usage is TRBV12-3 or TRBV12-4 and J usage is TRBJ2-2; D gene ambiguous. V was pared by 5 bases and J by 4 bases, with 8 bases between. This CDR3 spans 13 amino acids. CDR3 loop: CASSGSITGELFF. The CDR3 DNA follows: TGTGCCAGCAGTGGATCAATCACCGGGGAGCTGTTTTTT.

V and J are TRBV27 and TRBJ2-1; D may be TRBD1 (6 bases). The V gene lost 0 bases and the J gene lost 7 bases, with 16 bases spanning the gap. From germline, CDR1 is MNHEY and CDR2 SMNVEV (reference sequence). This CDR3 contains 16 residues. The CDR3 DNA reads as TGTGCCAGCAGTTTATCAAACTCCAGGGGTTGGAATGAGCAGTTCTTC. Its protein is CASSLSNSRGWNEQFF.

The V call is TRBV27, the J call TRBJ1-6; D not resolved. The germline V gene encodes CDR1 MNHEY and CDR2 SMNVEV (reference sequence). The germline V and J ends were trimmed by 0 bases and 7 bases, with 16 bases remaining between them. This CDR3 is built from 17 residues. This CDR3 reads CASSLSPPGILNSPLHF. The CDR3 DNA reads as TGTGCCAGCAGTTTATCTCCCCCTGGAATATTAAATTCACCCCTCCACTTT.

The chain joins TRBV20-1 to TRBJ2-7; D possibly corresponds to TRBD1 (7 bases). Germline V gene sequence: CDR1 DFQATT, CDR2 SNEGSKA (reference sequence). There are 11 residues in the CDR3. The CDR3 sequence is CSGGGRYEQYF. The CDR3 nucleotides are TGCAGCGGAGGGGGCCGGTACGAGCAGTACTTC.

CDR3 DNA sequence: TGTGCCAGCAGTTACGGCGGGACAGGGGTTGTTAATGGCTACACCTTC. Translated: CASSYGGTGVVNGYTF. The chain has TRBV6-2 or TRBV6-3 and TRBJ1-2; 10 bases align to TRBD1. The CDR3 loop spans 16 amino acids. CDR1 is MNHEY and CDR2 is SVGEGT in the germline V gene. Unmatched junction bases numbered 9, after V lost 2 bases and J lost 6 bases.

The J gene is TRBJ2-5, the V gene TRBV7-9; D possibly corresponds to TRBD1 (6 bases). Between the trimmed V and J ends, which lost 8 bases and 5 bases, there was a span of 21 bases. Germline loops: CDR1 SEHNR, CDR2 FQNEAQ (reference sequence). CDR3 length: 15 residues. CDR3 nucleotides: TGTGCCAGCGGCTCGTACTCAGGGGTCCAGGAGACCCAGTACTTC. Translated, it gives CASGSYSGVQETQYF.

The chain employs TRBV30 and TRBJ2-3, with 7 nucleotides matching TRBD1. There are 16 residues in the CDR3. Unmatched junction bases numbered 12, after V lost 4 bases and J lost 2 bases. The V gene's germline CDR1 is GTSNPN and CDR2 SVGIG (reference sequence). The CDR3 is CAWNLPTGDPTDTQYF. The CDR3 DNA sequence: TGTGCCTGGAATCTACCCACAGGGGACCCCACAGATACGCAGTATTTT.

The CDR3 spells CASRTLGLGARTEAFF. CDR3 sequence (DNA): TGTGCCAGCAGGACGCTAGGTTTGGGGGCGAGGACTGAAGCTTTCTTT. The chain recombines TRBV6-1 with TRBJ1-1; D might be TRBD1 (6 bases). The CDR3 has 16 residues. Trimming pared 6 bases from V and 5 bases from J, leaving 22 bases between. Germline V gene lookup returns CDR1 MNHNS and CDR2 SASEGT.

A word on this clonotype: This could be a read error, since a much larger clone is one nucleotide away. This chain links TRBV20-1 with TRBJ2-1; the match to TRBD2 covers 7 bases. V lost 3 bases to trimming and J lost 13 bases; unmatched junction nucleotides: 15. CDR1 is DFQATT, CDR2 SNEGSKA, per germline (reference sequence). This CDR3 is 14 amino acids long. The CDR3 loop reads CSAREAGKRETQFF. The CDR3 coding sequence is TGCAGTGCTAGGGAAGCGGGGAAACGAGAGACCCAGTTCTTC.

V and J are TRBV18 and TRBJ2-5; perhaps TRBD2 as D (7 bases). This CDR3 has 14 amino acids. From germline, CDR1 is KGHSH and CDR2 LQKENI. With 5 bases removed from V and 11 bases from J, the gap between germline ends came to 21 bases. The CDR3 is CASSTRTGGNEQYF. In DNA, the CDR3 is TGTGCCAGCTCAACCCGGACGGGGGGCAATGAGCAGTACTTC.

The V call is TRBV6-2 or TRBV6-3, the J call TRBJ2-2; TRBD2 aligns across 13 bases. This CDR3 region has 16 residues. Looked up from germline, CDR1 is MNHEY and CDR2 is SVGEGT. The V segment lost 7 bases and the J segment 6 bases; nucleotides outside the gene matches: 8. The CDR3 DNA sequence: TGTGCCAGCAACCCCAGAGGGACTAGCGGGGCCGGGGAGCTGTTTTTT. Protein product: CASNPRGTSGAGELFF.

This clonotype was observed a handful of times. J is TRBJ1-2 and V is TRBV4-3; 9 bases line up with TRBD1. The CDR3 runs 16 residues. The V and J ends lost 0 bases and 4 bases, in that order; junction bases with no gene match: 6. Germline loops: CDR1 LGHNA, CDR2 YSLEER. The CDR3 nucleotides are TGCGCCAGCAGCCAAGAAGGGACAGGGTGGTCCTATGGCTACACCTTC. This sequence encodes CASSQEGTGWSYGYTF.

About this clonotype itself: The junction does not match germline at one end; this may be a read error. This chain links TRBV12-3 or TRBV12-4 with TRBJ2-7, with D possibly being TRBD1 (5 bases). There are 13 residues in the CDR3. The chain's CDR3 is CASGLRDSYEQYF. CDR3 nucleotide sequence: TGTGCCAGCGGTTTGAGAGACAGCTACGAGCAGTACTTC.

The J gene is TRBJ2-3, the V gene TRBV5-5, with 9 bases fitting TRBD2. CDR1 and CDR2 from the germline V gene are SGHKS and YYEKEE (reference sequence). The CDR3 totals 17 residues. The V and J ends lost 1 base and 1 base, in that order; junction bases with no gene match: 7. The CDR3 bases are TGTGCCAGCAGCTTGTCCGGGACTAGCTGGCGCACAGATACGCAGTATTTT. This sequence encodes CASSLSGTSWRTDTQYF.

With respect to this clonotype: One end of the junction is discordant with germline, which a read error may explain. The chain carries TRBV5-1 and TRBJ2-3; 13 positions agree with TRBD2. CDR3 size: 17 residues. Germline lookup yields CDR1 SGHRS and CDR2 YFSETQ. In nucleotides, the CDR3 is TGCGCCAGCAGCTTGGATGGACTAGCGGGGGCCGGGGATATGCAGTATTTT. Residues: CASSLDGLAGAGDMQYF. The full variable domain, with the rest looked up from reference TRBV5-1 and TRBJ2-3, is KAGVTQTPRYLIKTRGQQVTLSCSPISGHRSVSWYQQTPGQGLQFLFEYFSETQRNKGNFPGRFSGRQFSNSRSEMNVSTLELGDSALYLCASSLDGLAGAGDMQYFGPGTRLTVL.

This sequence joins TRBV4-1 and TRBJ1-2, with TRBD1 matching over 10 bases. This CDR3 contains 17 residues. In germline, CDR1 is MGHRA, CDR2 YSYEKL. V was clipped by 1 base and J by 5 bases; unmatched bases: 10. CDR3 nucleotide sequence: TGCGCCAGCAGCCAAGCAGCGGGACAGGGGCAATTGTATGGCTACACCTTC. The encoded protein is CASSQAAGQGQLYGYTF.

The chain has TRBV20-1 and TRBJ2-4; 9 nucleotides match TRBD1. The assigned J gene may be wrong: the sequence end matches TRBJ2-7 better. CDR3 size: 14 residues. CDR1 and CDR2 from the germline V gene are DFQATT and SNEGSKA (reference sequence). CDR3 sequence: CSAWRRTGDNEQYF. CDR3 bases: TGCAGTGCGTGGCGTAGGACAGGGGACAACGAGCAGTACTTC.

With respect to this clonotype: A junction boundary mismatches the germline segment, possibly from a read error. The CDR3 region has the DNA TGTGCCAGCAGTTACTCCCTGCGGGGGGGCAAAGATGCGCAGTATTTT. This sequence encodes CASSYSLRGGKDAQYF. The chain combines TRBV6-2 or TRBV6-3 with TRBJ2-3; TRBD2 matches 9 bases. CDR1 is MNHEY, CDR2 SVGEGT, per germline. This CDR3 has 16 amino acids.

The J gene is TRBJ1-2, the V gene TRBV29-1, with D possibly matching TRBD1 (5 bases). From germline, CDR1 is SQVTM and CDR2 ANQGSEA. The length of the CDR3 is 11 residues. Trimming took off 4 bases at V and 7 bases at J, with 10 bases between the two ends. The CDR3: CSVGTSSGYTF. CDR3 sequence (DNA): TGCAGCGTTGGGACATCCAGTGGCTACACCTTC.

There are a few counts of this clonotype. V usage is TRBV4-3 and J usage is TRBJ1-4; D remains ambiguous. This CDR3 is 16 amino acids long. CDR1 LGHNA and CDR2 YSLEER come from the germline V gene. V lost 1 base, J lost 4 bases, and 13 bases lay in between. CDR3 coding DNA: TGCGCCAGCAGCCAAGGGACTGGGGAGATTAATGAAAAACTGTTTTTT. This sequence encodes CASSQGTGEINEKLFF.

This clonotype showed up just a few times. The chain couples TRBV20-1 to TRBJ2-7; D is uncertain. Per germline, CDR1 DFQATT and CDR2 SNEGSKA (reference sequence). The CDR3 loop spans 12 amino acids. The V gene lost 6 bases and the J gene lost 0 bases, with 9 bases spanning the gap. CDR3 sequence reads: CSATTVSYEQYF. The CDR3 region has the DNA TGCAGTGCCACTACTGTCTCCTACGAGCAGTACTTC.

The chain carries TRBV20-1 and TRBJ2-1; D is ambiguous. The CDR3 covers 18 residues. The V gene lost 0 bases and the J gene lost 5 bases, with 23 bases spanning the gap. Germline CDR1 and CDR2: DFQATT and SNEGSKA (reference sequence). DNA for the CDR3: TGCAGTGCTAGAGATGATTCAGGCGGTAGCCCTATCCACAATGAGCAGTTCTTC. Translated, it gives CSARDDSGGSPIHNEQFF.

This clonotype was observed a handful of times. This chain joins TRBV3-1 and TRBJ2-6, with D possibly being TRBD2 (6 bases). The V gene lost 1 base and the J gene lost 0 bases, with 10 bases spanning the gap. CDR3 length: 17 residues. Germline V gene lookup returns CDR1 LGHDT and CDR2 YNNKEL (reference sequence). CDR3 DNA: TGTGCCAGCAGCCAAGTATCCGGGAGCTCTGGGGCCAACGTCCTGACTTTC. It translates to CASSQVSGSSGANVLTF.

The V and J genes are TRBV20-1 and TRBJ2-2; D perhaps matches TRBD1 (6 bases). Trimming cost V 6 bases and J 7 bases, with 12 bases left between them. The CDR3 covers 12 residues. Germline assignment: CDR1 DFQATT and CDR2 SNEGSKA (reference sequence). In DNA form, the CDR3 reads TGCAGTGCACCCCAGGGACACGGGGAGCTGTTTTTT. This translates into CSAPQGHGELFF.

This clonotype was seen more than once but under ten times. This chain links TRBV4-1 with TRBJ2-7; a weak D match, TRBD2 (6 bases). Germline assignment: CDR1 MGHRA and CDR2 YSYEKL. This CDR3 contains 17 residues. V was clipped by 0 bases and J by 0 bases, with 15 bases between them. The CDR3 DNA reads as TGCGCCAGCAGCCAAGATAGTCCTAGCGCATTCTCCTACGAGCAGTACTTC. It is translated as CASSQDSPSAFSYEQYF.

This clonotype was seen only a few times. This chain uses TRBV20-1 with TRBJ1-2; 7 bases are a match to TRBD1. Per the germline V gene, CDR1 is DFQATT and CDR2 is SNEGSKA (reference sequence). The CDR3 is 12 residues long. Trimming cost V 5 bases and J 3 bases; bases outside gene matches: 3. The DNA for the CDR3 is TGCAGTGCTCAGACAGGGCACTATGGCTACACCTTC. It encodes CSAQTGHYGYTF.